Each of the 4 T cell receptor beta chains below was sequenced from the same sample in a study of cytomegalovirus exposure and HLA in healthy donors. This PCR relied on a set of 60 Vbeta primers and 13 Jbeta primers. The repertoire was sequenced with immunoSEQ multiplex PCR; TCRdb's copy has only in-frame clones and lacks some. The sample lists around 150,000 clones, approximately 83% occurring once. The sample taken for sequencing was PBMCs. These receptors came from a woman between 18 and 29 years old in good health and CMV-seronegative.

The chain employs TRBV14 and TRBJ1-1, with D possibly TRBD1 on 5 matching bases. Trimming removed 4 bases at V and 3 bases at J, with 21 bases between. The CDR3 runs 17 residues. Germline V lookup: CDR1 SGHDN, CDR2 FVKESK. CDR3 DNA: TGTGCCAGCAGCCCCGGTGGCAACAGACAGAAATACACTGAAGCTTTCTTT. It yields the protein CASSPGGNRQKYTEAFF.

The chain carries TRBV4-2 and TRBJ2-3; 7 positions match TRBD2. The ends lost 1 base at V and 2 bases at J; junction bases unmatched: 12. The CDR3 sequence is 18 residues long. CDR1 LGHNA and CDR2 YNFKEQ come from the germline V gene. The CDR3 protein is CASSQGSSGNSFTDTQYF. The CDR3 coding sequence is TGTGCCAGCAGCCAAGGCTCTAGCGGCAACTCCTTCACAGATACGCAGTATTTT.

About this clone: At one of its ends the junction is not consistent with the germline gene, which may arise from a read error. The J gene is TRBJ2-6, the V gene TRBV7-9, with 8 bases identical to TRBD1. Germline V lookup: CDR1 SEHNR, CDR2 FQNEAQ (reference sequence). The CDR3 totals 15 residues. CDR3 protein: CASSLQGAGANGLTF. Here the CDR3 DNA reads TGTGCCAGCAGCCTTCAGGGGGCTGGGGCCAACGGCCTGACTTTC.

Here the CDR3 reads CASNPSQGSNQPQHF. The DNA for the CDR3 is TGTGCCAGCAACCCGTCCCAGGGGTCCAATCAGCCCCAGCATTTT. The chain couples TRBV28 to TRBJ1-5; D possibly corresponds to TRBD1 (6 bases). The V end lost 7 bases, the J end lost 3 bases, and 16 bases lay between the germline ends. This CDR3 has 15 amino acids. Looked up from germline, CDR1 is MDHEN and CDR2 is SYDVKM.